The clone carrying this TCR beta chain was detected many times. Its specificity is not known. The data belong to a study of prognosis after radiotherapy for stage I lung cancer. Study summary: Among the patients, several had squamous cell carcinoma and twelve had adenocarcinoma. SBRT radiotherapy used 3 to 5 fractions and a biologically effective dose of at least 100 Gy. Study outcomes and limitations: Counted unique TCR clones declined after stereotactic body radiation therapy (median 10,088 versus 6,861).

Trimming removed 5 bases from V and 3 bases from J; junction bases left unmatched: 9. This CDR3 comprises 17 residues. CDR1 LNHDA and CDR2 SQIVND come from the germline V gene (reference sequence). Amplicons of TCR beta CDR3 were generated from genomic DNA by two-round multiplex PCR. With primers specific to each TRBV and TRBJ gene, the first-round PCR was performed. Universal primers were what the second PCR round used. TCRdb independently ran MiXCR on the multiplex PCR reads; one entry per CDR3 protein. The table records 15,000 to 20,000 distinct CDR3 sequences, about a quarter of them present only once.

The starting material was PBMCs, obtained before or after stereotactic body radiation therapy (not recorded which). This sequence was found in a donor over 45 with non-small cell lung cancer. This rearrangement joins TRBV19 to TRBJ2-3; TRBD2 matches at 12 bases. CDR3 loop: CASSDPRTSGTTDTQYF. In DNA, the CDR3 is TGTGCCAGTAGTGATCCTAGGACTAGCGGGACGACAGATACGCAGTATTTT.